This T cell receptor beta chain was documented in a study of cytomegalovirus exposure and HLA in healthy donors. 13 Jbeta primers and 60 Vbeta primers were used for the PCR. Some clones are missing from TCRdb's copy, which holds only in-frame ones; the method was immunoSEQ multiplex PCR. The data show 150,000 to 200,000 clones, about three quarters seen once. This clone was seen a few times. V lost 0 bases, J lost 3 bases, and 8 bases stayed unmatched. The CDR3 has 16 residues. From germline, CDR1 is MNHEY and CDR2 SVGAGI. The source of this sequence is a female donor in good health and CMV-seronegative. The chain joins TRBV6-5 to TRBJ2-7; 7 bases line up with TRBD2. Material: PBMCs. The CDR3 nucleotides read TGTGCCAGCAGTTACTCGACAGCGGGAAGCCTCTACGAGCAGTACTTC. It is translated as CASSYSTAGSLYEQYF.